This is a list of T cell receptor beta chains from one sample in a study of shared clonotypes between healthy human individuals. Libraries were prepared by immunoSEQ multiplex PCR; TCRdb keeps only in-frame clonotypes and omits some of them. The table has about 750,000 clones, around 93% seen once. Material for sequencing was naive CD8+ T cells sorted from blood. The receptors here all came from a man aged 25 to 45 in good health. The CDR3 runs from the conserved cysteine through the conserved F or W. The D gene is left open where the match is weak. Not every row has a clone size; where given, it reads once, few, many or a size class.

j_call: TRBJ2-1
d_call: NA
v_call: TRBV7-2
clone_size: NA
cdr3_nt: TGTGCCAGCAGCCCCCCGTCACAGGGAGTCTACAATGAGCAGTTCTTC
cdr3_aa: CASSPPSQGVYNEQFF

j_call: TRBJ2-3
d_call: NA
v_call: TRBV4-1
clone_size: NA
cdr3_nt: TGCGCCAGCAGCCAAGGGGACTCCACAGATACGCAGTATTTT
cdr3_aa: CASSQGDSTDTQYF

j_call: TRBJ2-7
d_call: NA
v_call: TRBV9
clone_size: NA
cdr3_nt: TGTGCCAGCAGCAGGGACTACGAGCAGTACTTC
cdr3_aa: CASSRDYEQYF

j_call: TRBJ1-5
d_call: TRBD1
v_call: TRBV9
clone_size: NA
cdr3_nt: TGTGCCAGCAGCGAAGGACAGGGTGGCCAGCCCCAGCATTTT
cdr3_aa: CASSEGQGGQPQHF

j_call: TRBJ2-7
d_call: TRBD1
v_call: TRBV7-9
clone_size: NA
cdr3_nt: TGTGCCAGCAGCCCGCGGACAGGTCCTTACTACGAGCAGTACTTC
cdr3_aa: CASSPRTGPYYEQYF

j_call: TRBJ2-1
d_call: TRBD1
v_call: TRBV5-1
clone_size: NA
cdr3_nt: TGCGCCAGCAGCTTGGGTCAGGGGGCAGTGGCGGGTCCCTCCTACAATGAGCAGTTCTTC
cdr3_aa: CASSLGQGAVAGPSYNEQFF

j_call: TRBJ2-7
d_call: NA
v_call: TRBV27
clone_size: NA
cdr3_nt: TGTGCCAGCAGTTTCAGACCGGCCTACGAGCAGTACTTC
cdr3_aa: CASSFRPAYEQYF

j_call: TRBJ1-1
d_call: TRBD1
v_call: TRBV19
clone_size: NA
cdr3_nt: TGTGCCAGTAGCCTCGCAGGGGGTAGGACTGAAGCTTTCTTT
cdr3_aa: CASSLAGGRTEAFF

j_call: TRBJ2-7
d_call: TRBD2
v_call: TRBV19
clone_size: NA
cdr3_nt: TGTGCCAGTAGTACGTTGCCGGGGACTACCTCCAGGATTGAACACGAGCAGTACTTC
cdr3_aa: CASSTLPGTTSRIEHEQYF

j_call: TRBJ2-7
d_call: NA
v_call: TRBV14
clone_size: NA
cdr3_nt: TGTGCCAGCAGCCACAGACCCTCCTCCTACGAGCAGTACTTC
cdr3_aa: CASSHRPSSYEQYF

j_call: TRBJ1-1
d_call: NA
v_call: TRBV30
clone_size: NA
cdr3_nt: TGTAGCTGGAGTGTCGGGTCGAACACTGAAGCTTTCTTT
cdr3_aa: CSWSVGSNTEAFF

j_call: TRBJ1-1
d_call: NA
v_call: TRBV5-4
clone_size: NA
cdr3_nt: TGTGCCAGCAGCTTTGCTAGGGGGACTGAAGCTTTCTTT
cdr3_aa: CASSFARGTEAFF

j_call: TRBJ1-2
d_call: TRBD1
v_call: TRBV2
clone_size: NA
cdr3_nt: TGTGCCGGAACAGGGGGCTATGGCTACACCTTC
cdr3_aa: CAGTGGYGYTF

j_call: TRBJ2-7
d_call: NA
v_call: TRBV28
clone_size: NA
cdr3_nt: TGTGCCAGCAGTTTAGTTGGGAGCTACGAGCAGTACTTC
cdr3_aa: CASSLVGSYEQYF

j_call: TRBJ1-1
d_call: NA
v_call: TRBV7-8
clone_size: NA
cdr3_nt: TGTGCCAGCAGCTTAGTAAGCACTGAAGCTTTCTTT
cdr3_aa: CASSLVSTEAFF

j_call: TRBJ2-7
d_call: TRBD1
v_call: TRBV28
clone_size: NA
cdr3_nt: TGTGCCAGCAGTTCCGACAGGGTAGTAAACTACGAGCAGTACTTC
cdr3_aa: CASSSDRVVNYEQYF

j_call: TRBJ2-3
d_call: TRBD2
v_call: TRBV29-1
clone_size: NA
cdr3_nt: TGCAGCGTTGAGCAGACGGGAGGACTCACAGATACGCAGTATTTT
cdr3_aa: CSVEQTGGLTDTQYF

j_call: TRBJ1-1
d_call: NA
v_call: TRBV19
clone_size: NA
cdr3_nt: TGTGCCAGCATCCCCCACAGGCAGTTGAACACTGAAGCTTTCTTT
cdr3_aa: CASIPHRQLNTEAFF

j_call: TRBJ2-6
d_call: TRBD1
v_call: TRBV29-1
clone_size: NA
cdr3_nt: TGCAGCGTTGACGGCAGGGGGCTCTCTGGGGCCAACGTCCTGACTTTC
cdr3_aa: CSVDGRGLSGANVLTF

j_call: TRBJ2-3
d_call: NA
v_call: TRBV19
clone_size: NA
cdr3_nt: TGTGCCAGTAGTATTGGTCCGGGAGATACGCAGTATTTT
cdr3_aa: CASSIGPGDTQYF

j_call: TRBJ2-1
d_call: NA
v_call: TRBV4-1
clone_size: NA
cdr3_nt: TGCGCCAGCAGCCAAGATCGGGAGTACAATGAGCAGTTCTTC
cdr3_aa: CASSQDREYNEQFF

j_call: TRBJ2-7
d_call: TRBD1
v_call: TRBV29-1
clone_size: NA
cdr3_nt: TGCAGCGTACAGGGACAGGAGAATTCCTACGAGCAGTACTTC
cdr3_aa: CSVQGQENSYEQYF

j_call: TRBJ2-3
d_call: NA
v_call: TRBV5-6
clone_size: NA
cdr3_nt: TGTGCCAGCAGCTTTAGGTGGGAGAGGGTGACAGATACGCAGTATTTT
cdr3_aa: CASSFRWERVTDTQYF

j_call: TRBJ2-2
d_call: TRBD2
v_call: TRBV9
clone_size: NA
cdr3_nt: TGTGCCAGCAGCCCATTCAGGGGGCGGACTAGCGGGAGCACCGGGGAGCTGTTTTTT
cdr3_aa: CASSPFRGRTSGSTGELFF

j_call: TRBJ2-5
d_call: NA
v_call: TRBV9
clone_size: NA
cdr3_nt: TGTGCCAGCAGCGTAGGGCAGGCAGAGACCCAGTACTTC
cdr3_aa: CASSVGQAETQYF

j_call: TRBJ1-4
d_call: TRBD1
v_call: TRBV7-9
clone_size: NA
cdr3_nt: TGTGCCAGCAGATCCGGGACAGGGAATGAAAAACTGTTTTTT
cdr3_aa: CASRSGTGNEKLFF

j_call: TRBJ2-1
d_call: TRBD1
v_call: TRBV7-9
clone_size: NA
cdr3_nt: TGTGCCAGCAGGGACAGGGGTGGTGATGAGCAGTTCTTC
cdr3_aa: CASRDRGGDEQFF

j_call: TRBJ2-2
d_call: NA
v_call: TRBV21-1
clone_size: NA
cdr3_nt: TGTGCCAGCAGCAAAGCCTCAGACAGGGCAAAATCGAACACCGGGGAGCTGTTTTTT
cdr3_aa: CASSKASDRAKSNTGELFF

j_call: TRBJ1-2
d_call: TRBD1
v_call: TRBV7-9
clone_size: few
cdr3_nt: TGTGCCAGCAGCGATGGGACAGGCACCTATGGCTACACCTTC
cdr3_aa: CASSDGTGTYGYTF